This T cell receptor (beta chain) originates from a study of beta chain features in type 1 diabetes. At the level of the study: Investigators examined around 98 million sorted cells across all samples. Study observations and caveats: In all four CD4+ subsets, TCRB CDR3 length was significantly, moderately reduced in type 1 diabetes.

V shed 4 bases and J 5 bases; nucleotides not matched to a gene: 7. Germline V lookup: CDR1 SEHNR, CDR2 FQNEAQ (reference sequence). The CDR3 contains 14 residues. This clone was detected a few times. Its antigen is currently unknown. Post-sort purity exceeded 95% for all sorted populations. Of the isolated RNA, all was reverse transcribed, and so the sequenced material was expressed TCRB transcripts. Sequencing was performed with immunoSEQ multiplex PCR; in TCRdb, only in-frame clones are kept and a portion is missing. The repertoire includes 150,000 to 200,000 clones, approximately 9.1% of them detected once, and under 0.75% sits in the top ten.

The V gene is TRBV7-9, the J gene TRBJ2-5; 7 bases are shared with TRBD1. Sequenced material: central memory CD4+ T cells from blood. The clonotype originates from a woman in her twenties or thirties with type 1 diabetes. The CDR3: CASSYRTGSETQYF. The CDR3 DNA is TGTGCCAGCAGCTACCGGACAGGATCGGAGACCCAGTACTTC.